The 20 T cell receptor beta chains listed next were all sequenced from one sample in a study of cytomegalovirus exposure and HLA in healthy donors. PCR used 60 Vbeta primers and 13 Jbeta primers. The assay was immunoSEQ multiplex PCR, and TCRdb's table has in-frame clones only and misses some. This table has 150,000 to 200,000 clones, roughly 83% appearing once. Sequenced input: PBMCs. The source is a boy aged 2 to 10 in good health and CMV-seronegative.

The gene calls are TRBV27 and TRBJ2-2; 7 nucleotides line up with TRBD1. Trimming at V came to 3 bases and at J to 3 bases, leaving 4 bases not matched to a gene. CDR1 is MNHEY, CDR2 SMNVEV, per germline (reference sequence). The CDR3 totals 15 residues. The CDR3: CASSLIQGHTGELFF. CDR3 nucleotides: TGTGCCAGCAGTTTGATACAGGGGCACACCGGGGAGCTGTTTTTT.

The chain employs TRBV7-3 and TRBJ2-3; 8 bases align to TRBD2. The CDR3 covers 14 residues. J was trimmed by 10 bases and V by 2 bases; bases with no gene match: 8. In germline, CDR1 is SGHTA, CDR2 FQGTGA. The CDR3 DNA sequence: TGTGCCAGCAGCTTAGAGGGGGGACTAGTGCCGCAGTATTTT. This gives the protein CASSLEGGLVPQYF. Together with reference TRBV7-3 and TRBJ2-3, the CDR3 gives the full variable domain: GAGVSQTPSNKVTEKGKYVELRCDPISGHTALYWYRQSLGQGPEFLIYFQGTGAADDSGLPNDRFFAVRPEGSVSTLKIQRTERGDSAVYLCASSLEGGLVPQYFGPGTRLTVL.

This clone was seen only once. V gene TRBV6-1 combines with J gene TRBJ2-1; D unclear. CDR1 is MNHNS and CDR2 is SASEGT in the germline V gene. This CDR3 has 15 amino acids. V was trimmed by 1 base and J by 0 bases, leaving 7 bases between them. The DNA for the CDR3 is TGTGCCAGCAGTGAAGGAGTTAGCTCCTACAATGAGCAGTTCTTC. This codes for CASSEGVSSYNEQFF.

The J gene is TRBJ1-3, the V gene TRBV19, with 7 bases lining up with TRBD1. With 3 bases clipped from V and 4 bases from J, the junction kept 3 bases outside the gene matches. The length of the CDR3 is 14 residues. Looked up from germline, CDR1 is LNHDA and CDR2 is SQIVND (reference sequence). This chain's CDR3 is CASSMTGSGNTIYF. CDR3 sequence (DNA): TGTGCCAGTAGTATGACAGGGTCAGGAAACACCATATATTTT.

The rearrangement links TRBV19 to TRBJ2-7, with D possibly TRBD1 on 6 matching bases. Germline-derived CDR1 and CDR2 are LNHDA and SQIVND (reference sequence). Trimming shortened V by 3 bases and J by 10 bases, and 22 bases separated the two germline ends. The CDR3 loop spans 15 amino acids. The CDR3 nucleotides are TGTGCCAGTAGTATTGACAGGATCCTTCCACACTCCCAGTACGTC. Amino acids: CASSIDRILPHSQYV.

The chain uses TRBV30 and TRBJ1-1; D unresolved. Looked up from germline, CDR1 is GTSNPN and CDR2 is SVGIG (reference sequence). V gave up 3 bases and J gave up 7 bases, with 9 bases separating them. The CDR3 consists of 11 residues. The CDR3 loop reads CAWSNTGEAFF. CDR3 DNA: TGTGCCTGGAGCAATACTGGTGAAGCTTTCTTT.

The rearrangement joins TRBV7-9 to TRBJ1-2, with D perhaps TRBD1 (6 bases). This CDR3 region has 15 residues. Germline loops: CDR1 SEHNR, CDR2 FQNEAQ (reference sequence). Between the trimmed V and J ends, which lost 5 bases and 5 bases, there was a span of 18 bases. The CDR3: CASSLGGTRWYGYTF. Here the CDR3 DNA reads TGTGCCAGCAGCCTGGGAGGGACACGGTGGTATGGCTACACCTTC.

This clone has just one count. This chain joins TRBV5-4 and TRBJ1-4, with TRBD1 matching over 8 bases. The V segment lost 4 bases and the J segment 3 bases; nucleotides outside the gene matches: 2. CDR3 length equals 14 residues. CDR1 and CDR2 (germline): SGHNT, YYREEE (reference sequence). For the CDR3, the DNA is TGTGCCAGCAGCCCAGGGGGCTCTAATGAAAAACTGTTTTTT. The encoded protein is CASSPGGSNEKLFF.

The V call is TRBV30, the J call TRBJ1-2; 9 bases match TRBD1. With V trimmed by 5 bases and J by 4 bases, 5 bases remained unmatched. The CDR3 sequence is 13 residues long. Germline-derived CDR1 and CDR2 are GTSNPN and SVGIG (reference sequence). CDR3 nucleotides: TGTGCCTGGGCGACAGGGGGTGGCTATGGCTACACCTTC. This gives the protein CAWATGGGYGYTF.

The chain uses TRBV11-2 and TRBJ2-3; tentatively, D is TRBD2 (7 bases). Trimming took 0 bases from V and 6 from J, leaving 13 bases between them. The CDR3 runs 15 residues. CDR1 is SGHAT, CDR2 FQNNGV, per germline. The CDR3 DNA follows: TGTGCCAGCAGCTTAGAAGGGGGGGGAGCGGATACGCAGTATTTT. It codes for CASSLEGGGADTQYF.

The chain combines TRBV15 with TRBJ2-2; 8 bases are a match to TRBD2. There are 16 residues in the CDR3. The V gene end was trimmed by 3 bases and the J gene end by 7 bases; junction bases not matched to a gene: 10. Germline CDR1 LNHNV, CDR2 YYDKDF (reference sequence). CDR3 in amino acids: CATSSSGTPRGGELFF. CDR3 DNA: TGTGCCACCAGCAGTAGCGGGACCCCTCGGGGCGGGGAGCTGTTTTTT.

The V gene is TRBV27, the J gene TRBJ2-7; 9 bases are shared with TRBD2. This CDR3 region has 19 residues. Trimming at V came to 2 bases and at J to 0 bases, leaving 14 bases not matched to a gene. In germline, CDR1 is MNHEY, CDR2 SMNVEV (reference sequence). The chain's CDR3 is CASSLGRGSGSGSSYEQYF. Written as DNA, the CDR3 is TGTGCCAGCAGTTTAGGTCGAGGTAGCGGGAGTGGGAGCTCCTACGAGCAGTACTTC.

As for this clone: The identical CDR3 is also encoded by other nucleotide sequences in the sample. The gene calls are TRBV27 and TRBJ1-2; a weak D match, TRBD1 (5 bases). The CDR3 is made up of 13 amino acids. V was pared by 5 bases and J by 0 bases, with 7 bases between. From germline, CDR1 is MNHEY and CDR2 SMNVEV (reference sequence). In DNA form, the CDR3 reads TGTGCCAGCAGTCTGACAGCTAACTATGGCTACACCTTC. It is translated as CASSLTANYGYTF.

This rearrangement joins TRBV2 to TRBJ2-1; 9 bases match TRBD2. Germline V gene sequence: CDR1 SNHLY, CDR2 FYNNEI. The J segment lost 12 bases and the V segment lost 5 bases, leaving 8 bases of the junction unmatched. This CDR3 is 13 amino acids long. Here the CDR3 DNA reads TGTGCCAGCAGTAAGACTAGCGGACCCTCGCAGTTCTTC. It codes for CASSKTSGPSQFF.

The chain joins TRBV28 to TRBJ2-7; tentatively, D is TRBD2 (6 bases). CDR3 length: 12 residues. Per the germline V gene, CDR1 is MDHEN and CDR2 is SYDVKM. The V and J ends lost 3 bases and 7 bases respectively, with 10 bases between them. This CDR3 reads CASSFGAGEQYV. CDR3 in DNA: TGTGCCAGCAGTTTTGGTGCGGGGGAGCAGTACGTC.

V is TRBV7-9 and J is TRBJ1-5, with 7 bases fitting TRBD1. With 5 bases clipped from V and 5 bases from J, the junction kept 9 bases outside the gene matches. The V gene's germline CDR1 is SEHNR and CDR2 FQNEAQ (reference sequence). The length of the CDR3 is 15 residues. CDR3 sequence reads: CASSPPGGGYQPQHF. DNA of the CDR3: TGTGCCAGCAGCCCCCCGGGAGGGGGCTATCAGCCCCAGCATTTT. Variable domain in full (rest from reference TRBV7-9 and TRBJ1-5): DTGVSQNPRHKITKRGQNVTFRCDPISEHNRLYWYRQTLGQGPEFLTYFQNEAQLEKSRLLSDRFSAERPKGSFSTLEIQRTEQGDSAMYLCASSPPGGGYQPQHFGDGTRLSIL.

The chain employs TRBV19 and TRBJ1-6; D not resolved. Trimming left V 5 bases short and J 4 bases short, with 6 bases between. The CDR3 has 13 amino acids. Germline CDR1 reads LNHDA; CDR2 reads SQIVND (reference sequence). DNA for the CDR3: TGTGCCAGTAGTTCGGGGTATAATTCACCCCTCCACTTT. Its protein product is CASSSGYNSPLHF.

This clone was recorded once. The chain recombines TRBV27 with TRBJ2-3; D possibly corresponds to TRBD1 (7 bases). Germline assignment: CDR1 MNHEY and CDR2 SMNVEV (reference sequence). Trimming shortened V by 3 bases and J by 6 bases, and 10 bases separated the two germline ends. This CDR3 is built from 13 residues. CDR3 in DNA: TGTGCCAGCAGTTTTTCAGGGGGGGATACGCAGTATTTT. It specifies CASSFSGGDTQYF.

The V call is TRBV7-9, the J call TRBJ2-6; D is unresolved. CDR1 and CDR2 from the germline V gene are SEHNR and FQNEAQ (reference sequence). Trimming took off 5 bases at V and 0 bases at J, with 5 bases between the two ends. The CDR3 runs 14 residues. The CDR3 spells CASSPRSGANVLTF. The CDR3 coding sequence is TGTGCCAGCAGCCCCCGCTCTGGGGCCAACGTCCTGACTTTC. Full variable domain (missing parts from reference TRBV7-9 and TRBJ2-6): DTGVSQNPRHKITKRGQNVTFRCDPISEHNRLYWYRQTLGQGPEFLTYFQNEAQLEKSRLLSDRFSAERPKGSFSTLEIQRTEQGDSAMYLCASSPRSGANVLTFGAGSRLTVL.

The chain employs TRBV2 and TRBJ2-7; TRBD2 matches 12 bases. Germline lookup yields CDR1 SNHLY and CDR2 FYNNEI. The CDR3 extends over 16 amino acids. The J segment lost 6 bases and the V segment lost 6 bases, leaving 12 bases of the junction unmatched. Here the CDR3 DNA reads TGTGCCAGCAGCGCCGGACTAGCGGGACTACGCTCCGAGCAGTACTTC. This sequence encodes CASSAGLAGLRSEQYF.